This T cell receptor (beta chain) was obtained from a study of technical replicates of blood from several donors. This CDR3 has 16 residues. Germline V gives CDR1 SGHVS, CDR2 FQNEAQ. Unmatched junction bases numbered 9, after V lost 5 bases and J lost 1 base. The protocol was immunoSEQ multiplex PCR, while the TCRdb copy is restricted to in-frame clones and leaves out a portion. The sample consists of approximately 76,000 clones, 65% to 90% of them appearing once. The specimen sequenced was PBMCs. The chain employs TRBV7-8 and TRBJ2-3; 7 nucleotides align to TRBD2. The receptor was derived from a human donor in good health. Some clones in this sample may be carry-over from other donors' samples. Here the CDR3 reads CASSGRGGSGTDTQYF. CDR3 nucleotides: TGTGCCAGCAGCGGAAGGGGCGGGAGCGGCACAGATACGCAGTATTTT.